Given below is one T cell receptor beta chain in context. What it binds is unknown. The sample is drawn from a study of shared clonotypes between healthy human individuals. Here immunoSEQ multiplex PCR was the method, and the copy in TCRdb shows in-frame clones only, minus some. Among nearly 1 million clones listed, about three quarters were seen once. A split of CD4+ cells into CD45RA+ naive and CD45RA-negative memory subsets was performed. Germline loops: CDR1 SGDLS, CDR2 YYNGEE. The CDR3 totals 16 residues. The trim removed 4 bases at V and 5 bases at J, leaving 13 bases unmatched. Broader study findings: Clonotype sharing among donors likely depends on sequencing depth. Generally, estimated richness proved larger in naive subsets than it did in memory subsets. In the sorted subsets, rarefaction showed sequencing was incomplete despite large depth.

The sequenced material came from memory CD4+ T cells sorted from blood. As for subset: CD45RA-negative fraction. V gene TRBV9 combines with J gene TRBJ2-5, with TRBD2 identical over 8 bases. This receptor was taken from a man between 18 and 35 years old in good health. Here the CDR3 reads CASSPGLGRAEETQYF. CDR3 nucleotide sequence: TGTGCCAGCAGCCCAGGCCTCGGGAGGGCCGAGGAGACCCAGTACTTC.